Listed below are T cell receptor beta chains from one sample, sequenced in a study of cytomegalovirus exposure and HLA in healthy donors. Sequencing used immunoSEQ multiplex PCR; TCRdb keeps in-frame clones, though not all of them. The data hold some 200,000 clones, with roughly 83% observed a single time. Sequencing was carried out using PBMCs. The receptors shown here come from a male donor in good health and CMV-seropositive. The CDR3 runs from the conserved cysteine through the conserved F or W. A D gene is named only where the DNA matches it firmly. Not all rows give a size; the values are once, few, many and, for expanded clones, a class.

j_gene	abundance	d_gene	v_gene	CDR3aa	CDR3nt
TRBJ2-4	-	-	TRBV5-1	CASSLEGNIQYF	TGCGCCAGCAGCTTGGAGGGGAACATTCAGTACTTC
TRBJ2-5	-	TRBD1	TRBV7-2	CASSLETGVGETQYF	TGTGCCAGCAGCTTAGAGACAGGGGTAGGGGAGACCCAGTACTTC
TRBJ2-1	-	-	TRBV30	CAWTMDSSYNEQFF	TGTGCCTGGACCATGGACTCCTCCTACAATGAGCAGTTCTTC
TRBJ2-3	-	-	TRBV7-7	CASSAAQTSTDTQYF	TGTGCCAGCAGCGCCGCTCAGACTAGCACAGATACGCAGTATTTT
TRBJ2-7	once	-	TRBV13	CASSLTRANEQYF	TGTGCCAGCAGCCTGACTAGGGCCAACGAGCAGTACTTC
TRBJ1-5	-	TRBD1	TRBV19	CAVRGDRGPGQPQHF	TGTGCCGTACGAGGGGACAGGGGTCCCGGTCAGCCCCAGCATTTT
TRBJ2-1	-	TRBD2	TRBV5-4	CASSLVLANNEQFF	TGTGCCAGCAGCTTAGTACTAGCGAATAATGAGCAGTTCTTC
TRBJ2-7	few	TRBD1	TRBV5-1	CASSVGQGAGYEQYF	TGCGCCAGCAGCGTCGGACAGGGTGCGGGATACGAGCAGTACTTC
TRBJ2-2	-	-	TRBV7-7	CASSPREWHTGELFF	TGTGCTAGCAGCCCCCGGGAGTGGCACACCGGGGAGCTGTTTTTT
TRBJ2-1	-	TRBD2	TRBV2	CASSEGGLAGISYNEQFF	TGTGCCAGCAGTGAAGGCGGGCTAGCGGGGATCTCCTACAATGAGCAGTTCTTC
TRBJ2-3	-	TRBD2	TRBV19	CASRSLAQGGFTHTQYF	TGTGCCAGTAGATCCCTGGCCCAGGGAGGGTTCACACATACGCAGTATTTT
TRBJ1-4	-	TRBD1	TRBV4-3	CASSNNRGKEKLFF	TGCGCCAGCAGCAACAACAGGGGAAAGGAAAAACTGTTTTTT
TRBJ2-7	-	TRBD2	TRBV6-6	CASREAAKSREAEQYF	TGTGCCAGCAGAGAGGCAGCCAAATCACGGGAGGCCGAGCAGTACTTC
TRBJ1-1	-	-	TRBV5-6	CASSMEFGEAFF	TGTGCCAGCAGCATGGAATTCGGTGAAGCTTTCTTT
TRBJ1-6	-	TRBD1	TRBV10-3	CAIGSQDRENSPLHF	TGTGCCATCGGGTCTCAGGACAGGGAAAATTCACCCCTCCACTTT
TRBJ2-1	-	-	TRBV27	CASSLLARELEQFF	TGTGCCAGCAGTTTATTGGCACGGGAGCTTGAGCAGTTCTTC
TRBJ2-1	few	TRBD1	TRBV5-1	CASSLGTGRDNEQFF	TGCGCCAGCAGCTTGGGGACAGGGCGCGACAATGAGCAGTTCTTC
TRBJ1-1	-	-	TRBV5-4	CASRVNRENTEAFF	TGTGCCAGCAGGGTTAACAGAGAGAACACTGAAGCTTTCTTT
TRBJ2-7	-	-	TRBV30	CAWGLTGGQQYF	TGTGCCTGGGGCTTGACTGGGGGCCAGCAGTACTTC
TRBJ2-2	-	-	TRBV9	CASSVDLTGNTGELFF	TGTGCCAGCAGCGTAGACTTGACAGGGAACACCGGGGAGCTGTTTTTT
TRBJ1-1	-	-	TRBV7-2	CASSLPGPSGAFF	TGTGCCAGCAGCTTGCCGGGGCCGAGCGGGGCTTTCTTT
TRBJ2-7	-	TRBD1	TRBV4-3	CASSQDPNRGFDEQYF	TGCGCCAGCAGCCAAGATCCCAACAGGGGGTTCGACGAGCAGTACTTC
TRBJ2-5	-	-	TRBV18	CASSPIPGSAETQYF	TGTGCCAGCTCACCAATACCCGGGAGCGCCGAGACCCAGTACTTC
TRBJ2-5	-	-	TRBV18	CASSLMTGETQYF	TGTGCCAGCTCACTAATGACAGGCGAGACCCAGTACTTC
TRBJ1-1	-	TRBD1	TRBV6-4	CASSDGTGGWTEAFF	TGTGCCAGCAGTGACGGGACAGGGGGCTGGACTGAAGCTTTCTTT
TRBJ1-5	few	-	TRBV19	CASSSSQNRGHRLSNQPQHF	TGTGCCAGTAGTTCGTCTCAAAATCGCGGACATAGGCTTAGCAATCAGCCCCAGCATTTT
TRBJ2-3	-	-	TRBV7-8	CASSLEGLRANTQYF	TGTGCCAGCAGCTTAGAAGGATTAAGAGCGAATACGCAGTATTTT
TRBJ2-1	few	TRBD1	TRBV20-1	CLGGQGNEQFF	TGCCTAGGGGGACAGGGAAATGAGCAGTTCTTC
TRBJ1-1	-	-	TRBV29-1	CSVVWTTNTEAFF	TGCAGCGTTGTATGGACTACGAACACTGAAGCTTTCTTT
TRBJ2-1	-	-	TRBV11-3	CASSQDGVGYNEQFF	TGTGCCAGCAGCCAGGACGGGGTGGGGTACAATGAGCAGTTCTTC
TRBJ2-7	once	-	TRBV28	CASSFYTRNEQYF	TGTGCCAGCAGTTTCTATACTAGAAACGAGCAGTACTTC
TRBJ2-3	-	TRBD2	TRBV18	CASSPSSGGPTDTQYF	TGTGCCAGCTCACCATCATCGGGAGGGCCCACAGATACGCAGTATTTT
TRBJ2-2	-	TRBD2	TRBV7-8	CASSYGGSVGELFF	TGTGCCAGCAGCTACGGCGGGAGCGTCGGGGAGCTGTTTTTT
TRBJ1-5	-	TRBD1	TRBV27	CASSLSATGGNQPQHF	TGTGCCAGCAGTTTATCGGCGACAGGGGGCAATCAGCCCCAGCATTTT
TRBJ2-4	-	TRBD2	TRBV30	CAWSDGGRAAKNIQYF	TGTGCCTGGAGTGATGGCGGGAGGGCGGCCAAAAACATTCAGTACTTC
TRBJ2-7	-	-	TRBV27	CASSLGDATYEQYF	TGTGCCAGCAGTTTAGGAGACGCAACCTACGAGCAGTACTTC
TRBJ2-1	-	TRBD2	TRBV29-1	CSTAGGTYNEQFF	TGCAGCACCGCGGGGGGTACCTACAATGAGCAGTTCTTC
TRBJ2-1	few	TRBD2	TRBV4-2	CASSQDERGREQFF	TGTGCCAGCAGCCAAGATGAGCGGGGGAGGGAGCAGTTCTTC
TRBJ1-3	-	TRBD1	TRBV27	CASSLGTGGGTIYF	TGTGCCAGCAGTCTCGGGACAGGGGGAGGCACCATATATTTT
TRBJ2-7	-	TRBD1	TRBV5-4	CASSSLTGGVHEQYF	TGTGCCAGCAGCTCTTTGACAGGGGGCGTCCACGAGCAGTACTTC
TRBJ1-1	-	TRBD1	TRBV27	CASWGPGQGSDTEAFF	TGTGCCAGCTGGGGACCGGGACAGGGGTCGGACACTGAAGCTTTCTTT
TRBJ1-1	-	-	TRBV7-2	CASSLAAGVGTEAFF	TGTGCCAGCAGCTTAGCGGCGGGGGTAGGCACTGAAGCTTTCTTT
TRBJ2-1	once	-	TRBV28	CASSLRVRRSHSFLYNEQFF	TGTGCCAGCAGTTTAAGAGTGCGTCGGTCCCATAGCTTCTTGTACAATGAGCAGTTCTTC
TRBJ1-1	-	TRBD1	TRBV4-3	CASRDRPMNTEAFF	TGCGCCAGTAGGGACAGACCTATGAACACTGAAGCTTTCTTT
TRBJ1-5	-	TRBD1	TRBV7-8	CASSLSGGLSQPQHF	TGTGCCAGCAGCTTGTCAGGGGGACTCTCTCAGCCCCAGCATTTT
TRBJ2-4	-	-	TRBV5-6	CASSLTTERGNIQYF	TGTGCCAGCAGCTTGACTACGGAAAGGGGGAACATTCAGTACTTC
TRBJ1-4	-	-	TRBV27	CASSLGEGRNNEKLFF	TGTGCCAGCAGTCTGGGTGAGGGGAGGAACAATGAAAAACTGTTTTTT
TRBJ2-3	-	TRBD1	TRBV27	CASSLSMGQGLGTQYF	TGTGCCAGCAGTTTATCGATGGGACAGGGTCTTGGTACGCAGTATTTT
TRBJ2-3	-	TRBD1	TRBV9	CASSAGTGGDTQYF	TGTGCCAGCAGCGCAGGGACAGGGGGAGATACGCAGTATTTT
TRBJ2-7	-	TRBD1	TRBV5-8	CASRSLRQGTPKPNYEQYF	TGTGCCAGCAGATCATTAAGACAGGGGACCCCGAAGCCTAATTACGAGCAGTACTTC
TRBJ2-1	-	TRBD2	TRBV7-2	CASSLVQGTSSYNEQFF	TGTGCCAGCAGCTTAGTCCAGGGGACTAGCTCCTACAATGAGCAGTTCTTC
TRBJ1-3	-	-	TRBV21-1	CASSKAQASSGNTIYF	TGTGCCAGCAGCAAAGCCCAAGCGAGCTCTGGAAACACCATATATTTT
TRBJ2-7	-	TRBD2	TRBV7-9	CSSSPRGGIAEYEQYF	TGTTCCAGCAGCCCTCGGGGAGGGATCGCCGAATACGAGCAGTACTTC